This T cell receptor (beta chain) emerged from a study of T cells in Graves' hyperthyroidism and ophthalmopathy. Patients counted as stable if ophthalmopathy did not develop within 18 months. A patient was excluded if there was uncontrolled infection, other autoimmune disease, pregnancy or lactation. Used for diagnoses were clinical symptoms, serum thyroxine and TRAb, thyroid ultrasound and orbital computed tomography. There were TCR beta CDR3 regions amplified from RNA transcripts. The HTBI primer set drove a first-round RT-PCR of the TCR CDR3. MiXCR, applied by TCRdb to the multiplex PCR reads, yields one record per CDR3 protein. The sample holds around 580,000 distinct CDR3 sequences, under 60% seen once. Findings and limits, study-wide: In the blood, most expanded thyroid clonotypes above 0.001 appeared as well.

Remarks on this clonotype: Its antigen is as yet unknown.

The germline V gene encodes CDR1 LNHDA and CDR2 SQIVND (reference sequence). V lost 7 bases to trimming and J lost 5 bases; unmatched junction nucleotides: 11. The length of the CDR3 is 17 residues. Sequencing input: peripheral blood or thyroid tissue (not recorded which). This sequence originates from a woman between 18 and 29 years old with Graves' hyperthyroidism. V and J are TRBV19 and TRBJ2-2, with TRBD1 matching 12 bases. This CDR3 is CASNGPGTGGRTGELFF. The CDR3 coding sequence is TGTGCCAGTAATGGCCCCGGGACAGGGGGCCGAACCGGGGAGCTGTTTTTT.